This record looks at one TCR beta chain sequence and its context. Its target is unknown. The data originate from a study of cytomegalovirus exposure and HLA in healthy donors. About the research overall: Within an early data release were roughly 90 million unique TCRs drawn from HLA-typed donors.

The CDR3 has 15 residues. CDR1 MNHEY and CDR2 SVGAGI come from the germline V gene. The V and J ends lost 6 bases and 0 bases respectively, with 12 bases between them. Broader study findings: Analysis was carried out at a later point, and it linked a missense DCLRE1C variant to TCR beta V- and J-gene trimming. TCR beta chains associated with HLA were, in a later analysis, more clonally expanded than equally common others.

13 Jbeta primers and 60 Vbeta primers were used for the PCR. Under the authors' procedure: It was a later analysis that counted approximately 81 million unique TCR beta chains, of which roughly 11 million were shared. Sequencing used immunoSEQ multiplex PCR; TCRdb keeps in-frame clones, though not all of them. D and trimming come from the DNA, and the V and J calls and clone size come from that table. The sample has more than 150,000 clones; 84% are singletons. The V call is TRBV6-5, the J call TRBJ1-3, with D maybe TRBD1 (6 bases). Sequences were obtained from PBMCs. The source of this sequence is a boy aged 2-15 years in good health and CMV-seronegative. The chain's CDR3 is CASRNDRSSGNTIYF. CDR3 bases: TGTGCCAGCAGGAATGACAGGTCCTCTGGAAACACCATATATTTT.